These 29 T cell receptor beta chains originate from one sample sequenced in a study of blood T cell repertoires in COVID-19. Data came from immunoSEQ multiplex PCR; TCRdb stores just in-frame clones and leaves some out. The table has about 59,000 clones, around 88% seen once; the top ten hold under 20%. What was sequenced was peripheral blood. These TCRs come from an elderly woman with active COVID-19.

In nucleotides, the CDR3 is TGTGCCGGCAACCCCCTGGTGGGGGGGGAGACCCAGTACTTC. Encoded protein: CAGNPLVGGETQYF. The V and J genes are TRBV2 and TRBJ2-5, with 7 nucleotides matching TRBD2. V lost 11 bases, J lost 5 bases, and 14 bases stayed unmatched. The CDR3 totals 14 residues. From germline, CDR1 is SNHLY and CDR2 FYNNEI.

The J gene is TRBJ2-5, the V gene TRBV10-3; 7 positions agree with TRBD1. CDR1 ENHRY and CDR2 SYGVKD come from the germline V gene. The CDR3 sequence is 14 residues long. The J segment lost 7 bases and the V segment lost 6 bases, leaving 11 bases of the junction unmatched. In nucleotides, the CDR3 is TGTGCCATCAGGGGGGACAGCTCCCGGCGGACCCAGTACTTC. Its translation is CAIRGDSSRRTQYF.

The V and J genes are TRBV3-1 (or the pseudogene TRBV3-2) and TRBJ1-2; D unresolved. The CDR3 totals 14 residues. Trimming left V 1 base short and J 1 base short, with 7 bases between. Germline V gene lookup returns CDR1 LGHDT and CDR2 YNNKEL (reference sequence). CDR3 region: CASSQGGHNYGYTF. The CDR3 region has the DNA TGTGCCAGCAGCCAAGGCGGCCATAACTATGGCTACACCTTC.

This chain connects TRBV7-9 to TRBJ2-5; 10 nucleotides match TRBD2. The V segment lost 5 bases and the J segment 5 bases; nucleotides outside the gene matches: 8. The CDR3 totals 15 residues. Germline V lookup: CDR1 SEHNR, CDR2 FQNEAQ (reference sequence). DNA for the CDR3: TGTGCCAGCAGCCTAAAGCGGGGGGGCCTGGAGACCCAGTACTTC. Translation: CASSLKRGGLETQYF.

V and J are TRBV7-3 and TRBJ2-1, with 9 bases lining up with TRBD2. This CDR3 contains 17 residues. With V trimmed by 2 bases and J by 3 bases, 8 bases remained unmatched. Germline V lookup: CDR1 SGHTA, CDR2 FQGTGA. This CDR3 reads CASSLGGGAALYNEQFF. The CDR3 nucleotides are TGTGCCAGCAGCTTAGGCGGGGGGGCCGCACTCTACAATGAGCAGTTCTTC.

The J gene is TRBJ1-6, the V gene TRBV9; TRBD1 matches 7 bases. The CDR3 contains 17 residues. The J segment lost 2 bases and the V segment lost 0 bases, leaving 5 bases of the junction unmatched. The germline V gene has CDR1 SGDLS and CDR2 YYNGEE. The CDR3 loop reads CASSVGQGRTYNSPLHF. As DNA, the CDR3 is TGTGCCAGCAGCGTAGGACAGGGAAGGACCTATAATTCACCCCTCCACTTT.

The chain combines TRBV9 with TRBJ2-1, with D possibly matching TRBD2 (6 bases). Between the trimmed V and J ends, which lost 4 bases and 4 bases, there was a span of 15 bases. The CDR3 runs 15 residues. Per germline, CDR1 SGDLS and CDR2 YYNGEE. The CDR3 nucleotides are TGTGCCAGCAGCCCGGGAGCGGCTACGTACAATGAGCAGTTCTTC. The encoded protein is CASSPGAATYNEQFF.

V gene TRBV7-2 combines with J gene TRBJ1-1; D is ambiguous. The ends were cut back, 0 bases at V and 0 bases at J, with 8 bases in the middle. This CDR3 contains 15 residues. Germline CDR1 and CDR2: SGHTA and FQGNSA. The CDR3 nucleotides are TGTGCCAGCAGCTTAGCTGTCCTTTTGAACACTGAAGCTTTCTTT. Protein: CASSLAVLLNTEAFF.

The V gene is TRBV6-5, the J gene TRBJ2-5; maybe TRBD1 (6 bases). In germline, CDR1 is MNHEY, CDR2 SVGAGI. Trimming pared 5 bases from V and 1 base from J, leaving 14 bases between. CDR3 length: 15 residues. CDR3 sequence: CASSRTRQVQETQYF. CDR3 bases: TGTGCCAGCAGTAGGACCCGACAGGTCCAAGAGACCCAGTACTTC.

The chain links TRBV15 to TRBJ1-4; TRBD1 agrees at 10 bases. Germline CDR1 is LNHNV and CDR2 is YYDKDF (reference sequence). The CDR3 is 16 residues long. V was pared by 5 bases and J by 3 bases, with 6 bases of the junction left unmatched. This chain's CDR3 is CATSGTGAGANEKLFF. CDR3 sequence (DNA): TGTGCCACCAGCGGGACAGGGGCAGGTGCTAATGAAAAACTGTTTTTT. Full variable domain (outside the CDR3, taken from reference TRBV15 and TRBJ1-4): DAMVIQNPRYQVTQFGKPVTLSCSQTLNHNVMYWYQQKSSQAPKLLFHYYDKDFNNEADTPDNFQSRRPNTSFCFLDIRSPGLGDTAMYLCATSGTGAGANEKLFFGSGTQLSVL.

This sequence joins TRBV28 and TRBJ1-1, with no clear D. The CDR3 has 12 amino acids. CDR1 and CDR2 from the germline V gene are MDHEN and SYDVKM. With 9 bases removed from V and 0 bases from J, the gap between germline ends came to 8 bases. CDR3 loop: CASLDMNTEAFF. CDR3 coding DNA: TGTGCCAGTCTAGATATGAACACTGAAGCTTTCTTT. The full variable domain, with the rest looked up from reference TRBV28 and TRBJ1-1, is DVKVTQSSRYLVKRTGEKVFLECVQDMDHENMFWYRQDPGLGLRLIYFSYDVKMKEKGDIPEGYSVSREKKERFSLILESASTNQTSMYLCASLDMNTEAFFGQGTRLTVV.

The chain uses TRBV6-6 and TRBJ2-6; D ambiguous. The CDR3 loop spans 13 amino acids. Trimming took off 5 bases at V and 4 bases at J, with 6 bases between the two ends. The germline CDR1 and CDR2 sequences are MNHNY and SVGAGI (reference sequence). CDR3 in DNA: TGTGCCAGCAGTCTCTCGGGGGCCAACGTCCTGACTTTC. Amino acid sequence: CASSLSGANVLTF.

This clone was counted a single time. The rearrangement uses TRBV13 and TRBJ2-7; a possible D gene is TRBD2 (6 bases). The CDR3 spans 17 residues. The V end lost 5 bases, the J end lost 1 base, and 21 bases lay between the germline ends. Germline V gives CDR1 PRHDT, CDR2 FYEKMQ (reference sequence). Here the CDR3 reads CASSLSGPGLGSYEQYF. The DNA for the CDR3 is TGTGCCAGCAGCCTATCAGGGCCGGGACTGGGTTCCTACGAGCAGTACTTC.

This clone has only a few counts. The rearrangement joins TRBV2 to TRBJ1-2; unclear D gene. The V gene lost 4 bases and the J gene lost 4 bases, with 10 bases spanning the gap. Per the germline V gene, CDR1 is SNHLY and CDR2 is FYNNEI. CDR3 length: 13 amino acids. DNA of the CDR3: TGTGCCAGCAGTGGGGCAGTTCTCTATGGCTACACCTTC. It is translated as CASSGAVLYGYTF.

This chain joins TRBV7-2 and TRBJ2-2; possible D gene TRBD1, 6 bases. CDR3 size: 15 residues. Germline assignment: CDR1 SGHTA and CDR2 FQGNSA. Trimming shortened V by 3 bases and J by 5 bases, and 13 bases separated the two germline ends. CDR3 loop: CASSFPQGVTGELFF. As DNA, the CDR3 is TGTGCCAGCAGCTTTCCACAGGGAGTAACCGGGGAGCTGTTTTTT.

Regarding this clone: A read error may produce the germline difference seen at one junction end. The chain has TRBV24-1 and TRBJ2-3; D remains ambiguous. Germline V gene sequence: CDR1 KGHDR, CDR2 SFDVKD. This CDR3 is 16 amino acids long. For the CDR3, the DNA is TGTGCCCCCAGGTCACCCCGGAGTACTAGCACAGATACGCAGTATTTT. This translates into CAPRSPRSTSTDTQYF.

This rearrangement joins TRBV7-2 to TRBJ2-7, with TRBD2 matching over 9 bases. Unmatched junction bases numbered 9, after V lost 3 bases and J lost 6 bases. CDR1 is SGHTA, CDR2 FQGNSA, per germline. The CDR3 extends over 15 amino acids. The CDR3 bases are TGTGCCAGCAGCTTTCTCAGCGGGGGGCGAAGCGAGCAGTACTTC. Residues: CASSFLSGGRSEQYF.

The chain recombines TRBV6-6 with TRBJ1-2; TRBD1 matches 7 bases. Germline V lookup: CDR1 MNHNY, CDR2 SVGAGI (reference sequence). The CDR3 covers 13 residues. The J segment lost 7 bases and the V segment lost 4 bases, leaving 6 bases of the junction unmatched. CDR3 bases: TGTGCCAGCAGTTTACAGGGGAACGTTGGCTACACCTTC. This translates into CASSLQGNVGYTF.

Here the CDR3 DNA reads TGTGCCAGCAGTCCAGGGTACTACGAGCAGTACTTC. Translated, it gives CASSPGYYEQYF. The chain carries TRBV6-2 or TRBV6-3 and TRBJ2-7, with D perhaps matching TRBD1 (5 bases). The CDR3 runs 12 residues. Germline V gene lookup returns CDR1 MNHEY and CDR2 SVGEGT. V lost 5 bases and J 3 bases, leaving 8 bases between the germline ends.

The CDR3: CASSSLAGVRSYNEQFF. The DNA of the CDR3 is TGTGCCAGCAGCTCTCTAGCGGGGGTCCGCTCCTACAATGAGCAGTTCTTC. V and J are TRBV7-2 and TRBJ2-1, with 10 bases lining up with TRBD2. With V trimmed by 4 bases and J by 0 bases, 6 bases remained unmatched. The germline V gene encodes CDR1 SGHTA and CDR2 FQGNSA. The CDR3 spans 17 residues.

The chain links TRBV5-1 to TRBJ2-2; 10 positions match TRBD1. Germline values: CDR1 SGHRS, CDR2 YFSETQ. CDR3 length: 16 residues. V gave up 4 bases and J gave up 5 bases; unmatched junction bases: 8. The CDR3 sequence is CASSTLGQGGTGELFF. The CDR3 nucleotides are TGCGCCAGCAGCACCCTCGGACAGGGGGGGACCGGGGAGCTGTTTTTT.

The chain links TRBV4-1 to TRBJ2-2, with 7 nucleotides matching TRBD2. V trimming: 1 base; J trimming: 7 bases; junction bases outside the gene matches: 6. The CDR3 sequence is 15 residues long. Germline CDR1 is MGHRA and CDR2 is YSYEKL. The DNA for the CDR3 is TGCGCCAGCAGCCAAGTACAAGCGGGGCACGGGGAGCTGTTTTTT. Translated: CASSQVQAGHGELFF.

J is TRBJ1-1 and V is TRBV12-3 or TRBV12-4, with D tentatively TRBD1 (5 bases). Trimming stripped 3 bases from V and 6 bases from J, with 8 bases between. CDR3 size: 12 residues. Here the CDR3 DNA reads TGTGCCAGCAGTTTTTCGGGGGCTGAAGCTTTCTTT. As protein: CASSFSGAEAFF.

Here the CDR3 reads CASSYSRGGGNEQFF. Here the CDR3 DNA reads TGTGCCAGCAGTTACTCAAGAGGGGGGGGGAATGAGCAGTTCTTC. The V and J genes are TRBV6-5 and TRBJ2-1; a weak D match, TRBD2 (7 bases). Germline CDR1 is MNHEY and CDR2 is SVGAGI. Trimming pared 0 bases from V and 7 bases from J, leaving 13 bases between. The CDR3 sequence is 15 residues long.

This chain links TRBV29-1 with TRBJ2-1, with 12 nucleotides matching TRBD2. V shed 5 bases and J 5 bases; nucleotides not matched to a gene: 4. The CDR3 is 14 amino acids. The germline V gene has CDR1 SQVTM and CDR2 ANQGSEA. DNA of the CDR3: TGCAGCGTTATCGGACTAGCGGGGAACAATGAGCAGTTCTTC. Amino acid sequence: CSVIGLAGNNEQFF.

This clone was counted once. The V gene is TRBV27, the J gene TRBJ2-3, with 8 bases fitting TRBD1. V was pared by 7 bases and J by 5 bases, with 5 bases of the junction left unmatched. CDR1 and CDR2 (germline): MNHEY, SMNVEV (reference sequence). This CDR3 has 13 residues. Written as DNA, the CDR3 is TGTGCCAGCACGGACAGGGTAAAAGATACGCAGTATTTT. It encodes CASTDRVKDTQYF.

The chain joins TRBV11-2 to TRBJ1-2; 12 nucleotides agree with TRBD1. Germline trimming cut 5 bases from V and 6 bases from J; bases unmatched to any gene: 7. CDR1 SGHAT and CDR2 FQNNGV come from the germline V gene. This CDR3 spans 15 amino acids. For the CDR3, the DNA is TGTGCCAGCAGCCGAGGGACAGGGGGCAGGAATGGCTACACCTTC. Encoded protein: CASSRGTGGRNGYTF.

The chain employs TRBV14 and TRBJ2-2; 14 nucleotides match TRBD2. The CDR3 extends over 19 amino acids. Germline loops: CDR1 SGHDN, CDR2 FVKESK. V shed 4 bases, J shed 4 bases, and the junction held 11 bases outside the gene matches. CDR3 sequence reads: CASSPWTSGGFRGTGELFF. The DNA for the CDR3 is TGTGCCAGCAGCCCCTGGACTAGCGGGGGGTTTCGGGGCACCGGGGAGCTGTTTTTT.

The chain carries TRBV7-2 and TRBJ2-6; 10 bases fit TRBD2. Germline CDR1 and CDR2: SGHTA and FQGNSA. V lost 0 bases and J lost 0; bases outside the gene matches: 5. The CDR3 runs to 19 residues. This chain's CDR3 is CASSLASGGLSSGANVLTF. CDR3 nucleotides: TGTGCCAGCAGCTTAGCTAGCGGGGGGCTCTCCTCTGGGGCCAACGTCCTGACTTTC.